Each of the 26 T cell receptor beta chains below was sequenced from the same sample in a study of tumor and adjacent non-tumor tissue in lung cancer. RNA was extracted from bulk tissue without any cell sorting. A modified ARM-PCR protocol with three rounds of nested PCR amplified TCRbeta. TCRdb analysed the multiplex PCR reads with MiXCR anew, one entry per CDR3 protein. The table lists about 110,000 distinct CDR3 sequences, about 80% of them singletons. Sequenced input: lung tumor tissue. These receptors all come from a man in his 70s with non-small cell lung cancer.

About this clonotype: An end of the junction does not agree with germline; a read error may underlie this. The genes are TRBV20-1 and TRBJ2-7; 9 bases are shared with TRBD2. Germline V gives CDR1 DFQATT, CDR2 SNEGSKA (reference sequence). The CDR3 is 15 residues long. In DNA form, the CDR3 reads TGCTGTGTTAGAGAAGGACTAGCGAGGACCTATGAGCAGTACTTC. Translated: CCVREGLARTYEQYF.

Concerning this clonotype itself: This could be a read error, since a much larger clone is one nucleotide away. V is TRBV12-3 or TRBV12-4 and J is TRBJ2-7, with TRBD2 matching 9 bases. This CDR3 has 15 residues. The V gene end was trimmed by 7 bases and the J gene end by 5 bases; junction bases not matched to a gene: 12. The CDR3 protein is CASNLISGRLNEQYF. CDR3 coding DNA: TGTGCCAGCAATCTGATTAGCGGGAGACTCAACGAGCAGTACTTC.

The V call is TRBV29-1, the J call TRBJ2-7, with TRBD1 matching 7 bases. The CDR3 contains 11 residues. V dropped 6 bases and J dropped 6; count of bases not matched to a gene: 5. Germline values: CDR1 SQVTM, CDR2 ANQGSEA. The DNA of the CDR3 is TGCAGCGTCCGGACAGGCTCCGAGCAGTACTTC. Its translation is CSVRTGSEQYF.

The chain carries TRBV11-2 and TRBJ2-7; perhaps TRBD1 as D (6 bases). V shed 9 bases and J shed 2 bases, with 20 bases lying between them. Germline V gives CDR1 SGHAT, CDR2 FQNNGV. The CDR3 is 15 amino acids. This CDR3 reads CASNPYSGTTYEQYF. As DNA, the CDR3 is TGTGCCAGTAACCCGTACTCAGGGACAACCTACGAGCAGTACTTC.

On this clonotype: As the CDR3 is not closed by the conserved phenylalanine or tryptophan, this likely results from a read error. V and J are TRBV5-6 and TRBJ1-2; a weak D match, TRBD1 (5 bases). Germline assignment: CDR1 SGHDT and CDR2 YYEEEE. The CDR3 length is 15 residues. Trimming took 5 bases from V and 0 from J, leaving 14 bases between them. The CDR3 reads CASSRVDRANYGYTL. CDR3 nucleotides: TGTGCCAGCAGTAGAGTCGACAGAGCTAACTATGGCTACACCCTC.

The genes are TRBV21-1 and TRBJ2-1; the table's D gene call, TRBD1, was not cross checked with the DNA. TRBV21-1 is assigned pseudogene status. CDR3 length: 17 amino acids. The CDR3 DNA is TGTGCCAGCAGCAAATCCTCCAATTTCCCCTCGGGCAATGAGCAGTTCTTC. This translates into CASSKSSNFPSGNEQFF.

The chain recombines TRBV4-1 with TRBJ2-7; 12 positions agree with TRBD2. Germline-derived CDR1 and CDR2 are MGHRA and YSYEKL. CDR3 length equals 16 residues. With 4 bases clipped from V and 5 bases from J, the junction kept 9 bases outside the gene matches. CDR3 sequence: CASSPRLAGEGDEQYF. The CDR3 nucleotides read TGCGCCAGCAGCCCGAGACTAGCGGGAGAGGGCGACGAGCAGTACTTC.

This clonotype was counted once. The chain employs TRBV6-2 or TRBV6-3 and TRBJ2-7, with 8 bases lining up with TRBD2. The CDR3 length is 16 residues. The V gene's germline CDR1 is MNHEY and CDR2 SVGEGT. V lost 5 bases and J lost 8; bases outside the gene matches: 17. CDR3 region: CASSAWWDKREYKQYF. In nucleotides, the CDR3 is TGTGCCAGCAGTGCCTGGTGGGACAAGCGGGAGTACAAGCAGTACTTC.

Details on this clonotype: With a much larger clone just one base away, this may be a read error. J is TRBJ2-7 and V is TRBV20-1; D remains ambiguous. The CDR3 extends over 11 amino acids. CDR1 and CDR2 from the germline V gene are DFQATT and SNEGSKA (reference sequence). CDR3 sequence reads: CNARGGYEQYF. The CDR3 nucleotides read TGCAATGCAAGAGGTGGATACGAGCAGTACTTC.

Comment on this clonotype: Its ends do not fully match the called genes, so a read error is possible. V usage is TRBV14 and J usage is TRBJ2-3, with D tentatively TRBD2 (6 bases). This CDR3 region has 13 residues. Germline-derived CDR1 and CDR2 are SGHDN and FVKESK. The CDR3 loop is CAGSPGEEETQYF. The CDR3 bases are TGTGCCGGCAGCCCGGGAGAAGAAGAAACGCAGTATTTT.

About this clonotype itself: An end of the junction differs from the germline gene, which may be a read error. The chain is built from TRBV5-5 and TRBJ2-2, with TRBD2 as a possible D gene (6 bases). The germline CDR1 and CDR2 sequences are SGHKS and YYEKEE (reference sequence). This CDR3 has 15 amino acids. CDR3 sequence reads: CASSLDPLATGELFF. In nucleotides, the CDR3 is TGTGCCAGCAGCCTGGATCCACTAGCCACCGGAGAGCTGTTTTTT.

In regard to this clonotype: Compared with germline, one end of the junction differs, possibly owing to a read error. The chain carries TRBV6-2 or TRBV6-3 and TRBJ2-2; TRBD1 agrees at 7 bases. This CDR3 comprises 15 residues. The germline CDR1 and CDR2 sequences are MNHEY and SVGEGT. The CDR3 coding sequence is TGTGTCAGCAGTCGGGACAGCCACGGAACCGGGGAGCTGTTTTTT. Translating gives CVSSRDSHGTGELFF.

The chain recombines TRBV6-5 with TRBJ1-4, with 9 bases that match TRBD1. With V trimmed by 10 bases and J by 7 bases, 13 bases remained unmatched. CDR3 length: 15 residues. Germline V CDR1 and CDR2: MNHEY, SVGAGI. The CDR3 is CANITGQGRGEKLFF. The CDR3 bases are TGTGCCAACATAACTGGACAGGGGAGAGGTGAAAAACTGTTTTTT.

A remark on this clonotype: The germline gene is not matched at one end of the junction; a read error may be the cause. DNA for the CDR3: TGCGCCAGCAGCACCCAGGATGGCACTGCAGCTTTCTTT. Translating it yields CASSTQDGTAAFF. V usage is TRBV4-1 and J usage is TRBJ1-1; no definite D call. In germline, CDR1 is MGHRA, CDR2 YSYEKL. The CDR3 is 13 amino acids.

This clonotype was counted only a few times. This may arise from a read error, as a much more abundant clone is one base away. V usage is TRBV5-4 and J usage is TRBJ1-3; no clear D. The CDR3 contains 12 residues. Germline-derived CDR1 and CDR2 are SGHNT and YYREEE (reference sequence). The DNA of the CDR3 is TGTGTCAGCAGCTTCGGGGGAAACACCATATATTTT. Its translation is CVSSFGGNTIYF.

A note on this clonotype: A read error may explain this, as a much larger clone is one base away. The rearrangement uses TRBV15 and TRBJ1-2, with 11 nucleotides matching TRBD1. Germline CDR1 is LNHNV and CDR2 is YYDKDF (reference sequence). CDR3 length: 15 residues. Here the CDR3 DNA reads TGTGCCATCAGCAGGGGAGGACAGGGGGCTAGAGGCTACACCTTC. It encodes CAISRGGQGARGYTF.

Concerning this clonotype itself: The junction and the germline gene differ at one end; a read error may be behind it. This chain uses TRBV29-1 with TRBJ1-2, with D uncertain. The CDR3 has 13 residues. CDR1 and CDR2 from the germline V gene are SQVTM and ANQGSEA. The CDR3 DNA reads as TGCAGAGTTCTCCATACGGGAGCCTATTGCTACACCTTC. It translates to CRVLHTGAYCYTF.

Only one count was recorded for this clonotype. The chain joins TRBV10-3 to TRBJ2-5; D is uncertain. CDR3 size: 13 residues. CDR1 is ENHRY and CDR2 is SYGVKD in the germline V gene. The V end lost 3 bases, the J end lost 0 bases, and 5 bases lay between the germline ends. CDR3 nucleotide sequence: TGTGCCATCAGTGAAAACGACCAAGAGACCCAGTACTTC. Protein: CAISENDQETQYF.

V gene TRBV4-1 combines with J gene TRBJ2-7, with TRBD1 matching 7 bases. Germline V gene data show CDR1 as MGHRA and CDR2 as YSYEKL. The CDR3 is 15 amino acids. The J segment lost 2 bases and the V segment lost 4 bases, leaving 8 bases of the junction unmatched. In DNA, the CDR3 is TGCGCCAGCAGCCCCCGGGTACAGGGGACCTACGAGCAGTACTTC. This sequence encodes CASSPRVQGTYEQYF.

In its sample, this clonotype was seen a few times. In DNA form, the CDR3 reads TGTGCCAGCAGTCTAGACAGGGTAAAAGACTACGAGCAGTACTTC. This translates into CASSLDRVKDYEQYF. This chain links TRBV6-2 or TRBV6-3 with TRBJ2-7; 7 bases fit TRBD1. The germline V gene encodes CDR1 MNHEY and CDR2 SVGEGT. V gave up 5 bases and J gave up 3 bases; unmatched junction bases: 10. The CDR3 loop spans 15 amino acids.

In the case of this clonotype: One end of the junction is discordant with germline, which a read error may explain. The V call is TRBV11-2, the J call TRBJ2-2, with a weak D call TRBD1 (6 bases). Germline CDR1 SGHAT, CDR2 FQNNGV. This CDR3 comprises 14 residues. CDR3 in DNA: TGTGCCAGCAGCCTGGACAGTCATAACGGGAAGCTGTTTTTT. It yields the protein CASSLDSHNGKLFF.

A word on this clonotype: No conserved phenylalanine or tryptophan is present at the end of the CDR3, so a read error is the likely explanation. The limits of the CDR3 on the DNA are not certain, so only TCRdb's listed CDR3 is given. The chain recombines TRBV29-1 with TRBJ2-5; TRBD2, the D gene given by the table, was not confirmed from the DNA. The CDR3 is 18 amino acids in total, end residues counted. Germline CDR1 is SQVTM and CDR2 is ANQGSEA. CDR3 sequence reads: CSVEFYWTSGAKQETQYY.

As to this clonotype: A read error may explain this, as a much larger clone is one base away. The V call is TRBV20-1, the J call TRBJ2-2; 9 positions agree with TRBD2. The length of the CDR3 is 15 residues. Germline V gene data show CDR1 as DFQATT and CDR2 as SNEGSKA (reference sequence). The DNA for the CDR3 is TGCAGTGTTAGAGTGTTTAGCGGGAGTACCGGGGAGCTGTTTTTT. Translating gives CSVRVFSGSTGELFF.

This clonotype appeared a single time. V gene TRBV28 combines with J gene TRBJ2-3, with TRBD2 identical over 8 bases. Germline assignment: CDR1 MDHEN and CDR2 SYDVKM. The CDR3 runs 16 residues. The CDR3 is CVNSFSSGRGTDTQYF. CDR3 sequence (DNA): TGTGTCAACAGTTTCTCCAGCGGGAGAGGAACAGATACTCAATATTTT.

To note about this clonotype: A read error may produce the germline difference seen at one junction end. The chain joins TRBV11-2 to TRBJ2-3; TRBD1 agrees at 7 bases. The CDR3 spans 14 residues. From germline, CDR1 is SGHAT and CDR2 FQNNGV. The CDR3 spells CASSSQGCSDTQYF. Here the CDR3 DNA reads TGCGCCAGCAGTTCACAGGGGTGCTCAGATACGCAGTATTTT.

The sample holds one count of this clonotype. This sequence joins TRBV6-6 and TRBJ2-4; maybe TRBD1 (6 bases). This CDR3 region has 16 residues. V gave up 5 bases and J gave up 8 bases, with 22 bases separating them. Germline CDR1 and CDR2: MNHNY and SVGAGI (reference sequence). DNA for the CDR3: TGTGCCAGCAGTGACGAGCAGGGGTTCGCCAGAGACATTCAGTACTTC. Its protein product is CASSDEQGFARDIQYF.